The entry below gives a single T cell receptor (beta chain) sequence along with its context. Its antigen is unknown. Using quantitative 5'-RACE with molecular barcodes, the authors made TCR beta libraries. In TCRdb, the 5' RACE reads were re-called with MiXCR into one record per CDR3 protein. In the table there are fewer than 750,000 distinct CDR3 sequences, around 19% of which are singletons. This sample is drawn from a study of CD8 T cells in ankylosing spondylitis. Study-level findings and limits: Typical of ankylosing spondylitis blood, it appeared, was a TCR beta motif of about eight highly homologous variants. Reports of some motif variants in reactive arthritis synovial fluid and blood predate this one. In peripheral blood, disease-linked CD8+ clones occurred at relatively low frequencies.

CDR1 SGHRS and CDR2 YFSETQ come from the germline V gene. CDR3 length: 16 amino acids. V trimming: 0 bases; J trimming: 4 bases; junction bases outside the gene matches: 8. The sequenced material came from blood, either unsorted or a sorted T cell fraction (not recorded which). The clonotype was recovered from a male donor with ankylosing spondylitis. The V and J genes are TRBV5-1 and TRBJ2-7, with TRBD2 matching 9 bases. CDR3 sequence reads: CASSLDGSGGIYEQYF. As DNA, the CDR3 is TGCGCCAGCAGCTTGGATGGGAGCGGGGGGATTTACGAGCAGTACTTC.